What follows are 30 T cell receptor beta chains derived from one specimen sequenced in a study of blood T cell repertoires in COVID-19. Method: immunoSEQ multiplex PCR; TCRdb's copy keeps in-frame clones and lacks some. The data show fewer than 600,000 clones, with approximately 89% seen just once and 0.8% to 0.9% held by the top ten. Sequencing was carried out using peripheral blood. These TCRs come from a man aged 18 to 30 with COVID-19, enrolled during active disease.

The chain joins TRBV6-5 to TRBJ2-1, with 7 bases lining up with TRBD2. This CDR3 region has 12 residues. Germline trimming cut 8 bases from V and 8 bases from J; bases unmatched to any gene: 6. The germline V gene has CDR1 MNHEY and CDR2 SVGAGI. CDR3 DNA: TGTGCCAGCTTGGGGGGAGGGGATGAGCAGTTCTTC. The encoded protein is CASLGGGDEQFF.

This clone showed up just once. The gene calls are TRBV18 and TRBJ2-2, with TRBD1 as a possible D gene (5 bases). Trimming left V 8 bases short and J 3 bases short, with 13 bases between. Germline CDR1 reads KGHSH; CDR2 reads LQKENI. The CDR3 contains 14 residues. Here the CDR3 DNA reads TGTGCCAGCGGGGCTATCCCGGACACCGGGGAGCTGTTTTTT. Its translation: CASGAIPDTGELFF.

The chain recombines TRBV11-2 with TRBJ2-3; D might be TRBD2 (5 bases). Trimming pared 4 bases from V and 4 bases from J, leaving 15 bases between. In germline, CDR1 is SGHAT, CDR2 FQNNGV. CDR3 length equals 15 residues. The CDR3 DNA reads as TGTGCCAGCAGCTCTACGAACGGGGTCGCAGATACGCAGTATTTT. This translates into CASSSTNGVADTQYF.

The gene calls are TRBV6-4 and TRBJ2-1; 9 nucleotides match TRBD2. The CDR3 has 15 residues. The V gene's germline CDR1 is MRHNA and CDR2 SNTAGT. V was pared by 3 bases and J by 5 bases, with 5 bases of the junction left unmatched. The CDR3 region is CASSDSGSPDNEQFF. The CDR3 DNA follows: TGTGCCAGCAGTGATAGCGGGAGTCCCGACAATGAGCAGTTCTTC.

The CDR3 DNA reads TGTGCCAGCAGCACTTGGACAGACCTCAATGAGCAGTTCTTC. Its protein is CASSTWTDLNEQFF. The V gene is TRBV7-9, the J gene TRBJ2-1; D perhaps matches TRBD1 (6 bases). There are 14 residues in the CDR3. CDR1 SEHNR and CDR2 FQNEAQ come from the germline V gene (reference sequence). V dropped 5 bases and J dropped 6 bases, with 14 bases sitting between them. The entire variable domain, with the rest obtained from reference TRBV7-9 and TRBJ2-1, is as follows: DTGVSQNPRHKITKRGQNVTFRCDPISEHNRLYWYRQTLGQGPEFLTYFQNEAQLEKSRLLSDRFSAERPKGSFSTLEIQRTEQGDSAMYLCASSTWTDLNEQFFGPGTRLTVL.

The chain combines TRBV20-1 with TRBJ2-1; TRBD2 matches at 8 bases. V dropped 3 bases and J dropped 9; count of bases not matched to a gene: 10. CDR3 length equals 14 residues. Germline CDR1 reads DFQATT; CDR2 reads SNEGSKA (reference sequence). The CDR3 loop is CSASSSGDFSEQFF. CDR3 bases: TGCAGTGCTAGTAGTAGCGGGGACTTTAGTGAGCAGTTCTTC.

The chain joins TRBV11-3 to TRBJ2-7, with D unclear. The length of the CDR3 is 14 residues. Germline V gene lookup returns CDR1 SGHNT and CDR2 YENEEA. Trimming cost V 5 bases and J 2 bases, with 13 bases left between them. The CDR3 here is CASSDSPNAYEQYF. DNA of the CDR3: TGTGCCAGCAGCGATAGTCCGAATGCCTACGAGCAGTACTTC.

The chain is built from TRBV24-1 and TRBJ1-2; a weak D match, TRBD1 (6 bases). The CDR3 spans 17 residues. V dropped 1 base and J dropped 4 bases, with 18 bases sitting between them. CDR1 KGHDR and CDR2 SFDVKD come from the germline V gene. CDR3: CATSDFMNRDGIYGYTF. The CDR3 DNA reads as TGTGCCACCAGTGATTTCATGAACAGGGACGGAATCTATGGCTACACCTTC.

The rearrangement links TRBV5-4 to TRBJ2-1; 16 bases are shared with TRBD2. V lost 4 bases to trimming and J lost 0 bases; unmatched junction nucleotides: 7. The CDR3 runs to 19 residues. Germline lookup yields CDR1 SGHNT and CDR2 YYREEE (reference sequence). The CDR3 DNA is TGTGCCAGCAGCCTGGGGACTAGCGGGAGGGTATACTCCTACAATGAGCAGTTCTTC. Amino acid sequence: CASSLGTSGRVYSYNEQFF.

CDR3: CASSLGQYSYNEQFF. The CDR3 nucleotides read TGTGCCAGCAGCCTCGGACAGTACTCCTACAATGAGCAGTTCTTC. The rearrangement uses TRBV5-6 and TRBJ2-1; D perhaps matches TRBD1 (6 bases). Germline CDR1 SGHDT, CDR2 YYEEEE. Trimming took off 4 bases at V and 0 bases at J, with 11 bases between the two ends. CDR3 length: 15 amino acids.

The chain employs TRBV24-1 and TRBJ2-3, with D perhaps matching TRBD2 (5 bases). This CDR3 contains 12 residues. Germline CDR1 reads KGHDR; CDR2 reads SFDVKD. V dropped 9 bases and J dropped 6 bases, with 12 bases sitting between them. CDR3 protein: CATSEGWDTQYF. DNA of the CDR3: TGTGCCACCTCAGAGGGCTGGGATACGCAGTATTTT.

This clone appeared a single time. The chain has TRBV2 and TRBJ1-2, with D maybe TRBD1 (5 bases). Trimming left V 9 bases short and J 3 bases short, with 14 bases between. CDR3 length equals 13 residues. The germline CDR1 and CDR2 sequences are SNHLY and FYNNEI. CDR3 region: CASGGSGYYGYTF. CDR3 nucleotide sequence: TGTGCCAGTGGGGGGTCAGGGTACTATGGCTACACCTTC.

The V gene is TRBV5-1, the J gene TRBJ1-1; 11 bases agree with TRBD1. V shed 4 bases, J shed 4 bases, and the junction held 6 bases outside the gene matches. CDR3 length: 15 residues. CDR1 SGHRS and CDR2 YFSETQ come from the germline V gene. CDR3: CASSPTGTGGTEAFF. CDR3 nucleotides: TGCGCCAGCAGCCCAACCGGGACAGGGGGCACTGAAGCTTTCTTT.

J is TRBJ2-1 and V is TRBV13; D is uncertain. CDR1 and CDR2 from the germline V gene are PRHDT and FYEKMQ (reference sequence). With 0 bases removed from V and 3 bases from J, the gap between germline ends came to 6 bases. The CDR3 loop spans 14 amino acids. The CDR3 sequence is CASSLGIGYNEQFF. The CDR3 DNA reads as TGTGCCAGCAGCTTAGGCATCGGCTACAATGAGCAGTTCTTC.

DNA for the CDR3: TGTGCCAGCAGCCAATCGTCGGTGAACACTGAAGCTTTCTTT. It encodes CASSQSSVNTEAFF. This chain links TRBV3-1 (or the pseudogene TRBV3-2) with TRBJ1-1; no reliable D call. This CDR3 has 14 residues. Germline V CDR1 and CDR2: LGHDT, YNNKEL (reference sequence). V gave up 2 bases and J gave up 0 bases, with 7 bases separating them.

The chain couples TRBV7-9 to TRBJ2-4, with D perhaps matching TRBD1 (5 bases). CDR1 and CDR2 (germline): SEHNR, FQNEAQ (reference sequence). V was shortened by 0 bases and J by 0 bases, with 9 bases between the two germline ends. This CDR3 is 16 amino acids long. CDR3: CASSLARQLAKNIQYF. DNA for the CDR3: TGTGCCAGCAGCTTAGCGCGACAGCTAGCCAAAAACATTCAGTACTTC.

The chain links TRBV27 to TRBJ2-5; D ambiguous. CDR1 is MNHEY, CDR2 SMNVEV, per germline (reference sequence). The CDR3 consists of 13 residues. With 6 bases removed from V and 1 base from J, the gap between germline ends came to 9 bases. CDR3 amino acids: CASRRHGQETQYF. DNA of the CDR3: TGTGCCAGCAGGCGACACGGCCAAGAGACCCAGTACTTC.

The rearrangement uses TRBV5-1 and TRBJ1-4; no definite D call. CDR1 SGHRS and CDR2 YFSETQ come from the germline V gene. The germline V and J ends were trimmed by 6 bases and 1 base, with 10 bases remaining between them. The length of the CDR3 is 14 residues. This CDR3 is CASTERGTNEKLFF. The DNA of the CDR3 is TGCGCCAGCACCGAACGGGGAACTAATGAAAAACTGTTTTTT.

The chain employs TRBV6-4 and TRBJ1-5, with 8 bases identical to TRBD1. Germline CDR1 and CDR2: MRHNA and SNTAGT. CDR3 size: 15 residues. V shed 5 bases, J shed 7 bases, and the junction held 10 bases outside the gene matches. CDR3 in amino acids: CASSPGQEGKQPQHF. The CDR3 nucleotides are TGTGCCAGCAGTCCGGGACAGGAAGGGAAACAGCCCCAGCATTTT.

The chain recombines TRBV4-2 with TRBJ2-3; no clear D. Germline V gives CDR1 LGHNA, CDR2 YNFKEQ. The CDR3 length is 12 residues. Between the trimmed V and J ends, which lost 2 bases and 6 bases, there was a span of 6 bases. This CDR3 is CASSQQEDTQYF. CDR3 coding DNA: TGTGCCAGCAGCCAACAAGAGGATACGCAGTATTTT.

J is TRBJ2-2 and V is TRBV5-1; tentatively, D is TRBD1 (5 bases). Germline V gene data show CDR1 as SGHRS and CDR2 as YFSETQ. CDR3 length equals 16 residues. V was shortened by 0 bases and J by 0 bases, with 9 bases between the two germline ends. CDR3 in DNA: TGCGCCAGCAGCTTGGAGGGGTCCGCGAACACCGGGGAGCTGTTTTTT. Translated: CASSLEGSANTGELFF.

The chain links TRBV5-4 to TRBJ2-5; possibly TRBD2 for D (5 bases). This CDR3 spans 14 amino acids. V was shortened by 4 bases and J by 4 bases, with 14 bases between the two germline ends. Looked up from germline, CDR1 is SGHNT and CDR2 is YYREEE (reference sequence). The CDR3 nucleotides are TGTGCCAGCAGCCCCGAACTAGGAGGAGAGACCCAGTACTTC. Residues: CASSPELGGETQYF.

The V call is TRBV6-1, the J call TRBJ1-6; D is perhaps TRBD1 (5 bases). Germline CDR1 and CDR2: MNHNS and SASEGT. V gave up 0 bases and J gave up 2 bases, with 17 bases separating them. The CDR3 is made up of 19 amino acids. Here the CDR3 DNA reads TGTGCCAGCAGTGAAGCGGTTTACCAGGGTCCCACCTATAATTCACCCCTCCACTTT. Protein sequence: CASSEAVYQGPTYNSPLHF.

This chain links TRBV11-1 with TRBJ2-7, with D maybe TRBD1 (6 bases). There are 15 residues in the CDR3. Trimming pared 5 bases from V and 4 bases from J, leaving 18 bases between. CDR1 and CDR2 from the germline V gene are SGHAT and FQDESV (reference sequence). CDR3 amino acids: CASSPRGGGQYEQYF. The CDR3, as DNA: TGTGCCAGCAGCCCCAGGGGTGGCGGGCAGTACGAGCAGTACTTC. The entire variable domain, with the rest obtained from reference TRBV11-1 and TRBJ2-7, is as follows: EAEVAQSPRYKITEKSQAVAFWCDPISGHATLYWYRQILGQGPELLVQFQDESVVDDSQLPKDRFSAERLKGVDSTLKIQPAELGDSAMYLCASSPRGGGQYEQYFGPGTRLTVT.

This clone was seen only once. The identical CDR3 is also encoded by other nucleotide sequences in the sample. This rearrangement joins TRBV9 to TRBJ2-7; 10 bases map to TRBD1. J gave up 4 bases and V 0 bases, and 1 base lay outside the gene matches. The length of the CDR3 is 14 residues. The germline gives CDR1 SGDLS, CDR2 YYNGEE. CDR3 sequence (DNA): TGTGCCAGCAGCGTAGGGGACAGGGGTTACGAGCAGTACTTC. Residues: CASSVGDRGYEQYF.

The chain carries TRBV5-1 and TRBJ2-5; 8 bases fit TRBD1. V was pared by 4 bases and J by 1 base, with 6 bases of the junction left unmatched. CDR1 and CDR2 from the germline V gene are SGHRS and YFSETQ. This CDR3 has 15 amino acids. In DNA, the CDR3 is TGCGCCAGCAGCACAGACAGGGGACTCCAAGAGACCCAGTACTTC. Translation: CASSTDRGLQETQYF.

The chain joins TRBV28 to TRBJ2-3, with D tentatively TRBD2 (6 bases). There are 14 residues in the CDR3. Germline CDR1 is MDHEN and CDR2 is SYDVKM. V lost 3 bases and J 5 bases, leaving 12 bases between the germline ends. CDR3 sequence: CASSFVGGVDTQYF. The DNA for the CDR3 is TGTGCCAGCAGTTTCGTGGGAGGAGTAGATACGCAGTATTTT.

The chain carries TRBV5-6 and TRBJ2-7, with D possibly matching TRBD1 (5 bases). Looked up from germline, CDR1 is SGHDT and CDR2 is YYEEEE. V gave up 5 bases and J gave up 3 bases, with 12 bases separating them. The CDR3 is made up of 13 amino acids. CDR3 nucleotides: TGTGCCAGCAGTTCCGTCCAGGGCTACGAGCAGTACTTC. This encodes CASSSVQGYEQYF. Looking up the rest from reference TRBV5-6 and TRBJ2-7 gives the full variable domain: DAGVTQSPTHLIKTRGQQVTLRCSPKSGHDTVSWYQQALGQGPQFIFQYYEEEERQRGNFPDRFSGHQFPNYSSELNVNALLLGDSALYLCASSSVQGYEQYFGPGTRLTVT.

The J gene is TRBJ2-5, the V gene TRBV11-2; the match to TRBD2 covers 10 bases. CDR1 SGHAT and CDR2 FQNNGV come from the germline V gene. This CDR3 comprises 18 residues. V shed 1 base, J shed 5 bases, and the junction held 13 bases outside the gene matches. CDR3 residues: CASSLVGSGRAGWETQYF. The CDR3 DNA follows: TGTGCCAGCAGCTTAGTCGGGAGCGGGAGGGCCGGTTGGGAGACCCAGTACTTC.

The chain recombines TRBV7-8 with TRBJ1-5; a weak D match, TRBD1 (5 bases). Trimming shortened V by 1 base and J by 8 bases, and 12 bases separated the two germline ends. Germline lookup yields CDR1 SGHVS and CDR2 FQNEAQ. The CDR3 has 14 residues. The CDR3 loop is CASSLVGGQEPQHF. In DNA, the CDR3 is TGTGCCAGCAGCTTAGTCGGGGGTCAGGAGCCCCAGCATTTT.